The following is a TCR beta chain sequence with its context. The antigen is not known. With 2 bases clipped from V and 5 bases from J, the junction kept 4 bases outside the gene matches. This CDR3 has 13 residues. Germline values: CDR1 GTSNPN, CDR2 SVGIG (reference sequence). Sequencing was performed with immunoSEQ multiplex PCR; in TCRdb, only in-frame clones are kept and a portion is missing. The sample includes about 45,000 clones, roughly 79% seen only once; the top ten take about 10%. This sample was taken from a study of vaccination effects on CD4 cells after COVID-19. Findings and limits, study-wide: The study, lacking early post-infection timepoints, had few convalescent patients.

ViraFEST assay sequencing came after antigen-specific CD4+ T cells were expanded with viral peptide pools. Subsequent to 10 days of culture, CD4+ T cells were isolated. Nucleocapsid antibody tests were negative, and the vaccine recipients had no prior SARS-CoV-2 infection. Cultures had half their medium replaced with IL-2 medium on days 3 and 7. The TCR originated in a human donor who received a COVID-19 vaccine. The material sequenced was CD4+ T cells from PBMCs cultured with SARS-CoV-2 spike peptides, taken before COVID-19 vaccination. The chain uses TRBV30 and TRBJ2-5, with 8 bases lining up with TRBD1. The CDR3 sequence: CAWSWTGWETQYF. CDR3 nucleotide sequence: TGTGCCTGGAGTTGGACAGGGTGGGAGACCCAGTACTTC.